These T cell receptor beta chains were read from a single sample in a study of T cell changes during pregnancy in multiple sclerosis. Measured with immunoSEQ multiplex PCR; TCRdb has only the in-frame clones, and not every one. The profile shows 45,000 or so clones, around 90% of them singletons. This specimen consisted of peripheral blood, obtained in the first trimester of pregnancy. Every receptor here comes from a female donor with multiple sclerosis, enrolled in a pregnancy study. CDR3s include the opening cysteine and the closing phenylalanine or tryptophan. A D gene is named only where the DNA matches it firmly. Clone size is shown for a subset of rows, as once, few, many or a class of expanded clone.

J: TRBJ1-2
length: 14
D: TRBD1
size: .
V: TRBV29-1
DNA: TGCAGCGTGGGACAGGGGGCGTCTTTTGGTGGCTACACCTTC
CDR3: CSVGQGASFGGYTF

J: TRBJ1-1
length: 13
D: TRBD1
size: .
V: TRBV30
DNA: TGTGCCTGTAGGGACAGGAGGAACACTGAAGCTTTCTTT
CDR3: CACRDRRNTEAFF

J: TRBJ2-3
length: 15
D: .
size: .
V: TRBV4-1
DNA: TGCGCCAGCAGCCAAGTAGCACTAGACACAGATACGCAGTATTTT
CDR3: CASSQVALDTDTQYF

J: TRBJ2-5
length: 15
D: .
size: .
V: TRBV2
DNA: TGTGCCAGCAGTGAGAGTGGTCGGGGTCAAGAGACCCAGTACTTC
CDR3: CASSESGRGQETQYF

J: TRBJ2-2
length: 14
D: .
size: .
V: TRBV18
DNA: TGTGCCAGCTCATCAGACAGTAGCACCGGGGAGCTGTTTTTT
CDR3: CASSSDSSTGELFF

J: TRBJ1-2
length: 14
D: .
size: .
V: TRBV28
DNA: TGTGCCAGCAGTTGGTGGGACACACACTATGGCTACACCTTC
CDR3: CASSWWDTHYGYTF

J: TRBJ2-3
length: 16
D: TRBD2
size: once
V: TRBV11-2
DNA: TGTGCCAGCAGCTTATTAGGCGGGGGGGCCGGGGATACGCAGTATTTT
CDR3: CASSLLGGGAGDTQYF

J: TRBJ1-2
length: 13
D: .
size: .
V: TRBV7-2
DNA: TGTGCCAGCAGCCAATCCCCTAACTATGGCTACACCTTC
CDR3: CASSQSPNYGYTF

J: TRBJ2-4
length: 15
D: TRBD1
size: .
V: TRBV7-2
DNA: TGTGCCAGCAGCTTTCGGACAGGGGGGGAAAACATTCAGTACTTC
CDR3: CASSFRTGGENIQYF

J: TRBJ1-3
length: 16
D: .
size: few
V: TRBV4-1
DNA: TGCGCCAGCAGCCAAGATGTATCCTCGTCTGGAAACACCATATATTTT
CDR3: CASSQDVSSSGNTIYF

J: TRBJ2-2
length: 14
D: TRBD1
size: .
V: TRBV6-6
DNA: TGTGCCAGCAGAGGGACAGGGTATAGCGGGGAGCTGTTTTTT
CDR3: CASRGTGYSGELFF

J: TRBJ2-2
length: 15
D: TRBD1
size: .
V: TRBV29-1
DNA: TGCAGCTTTCGACAGGGGATAAGGGACACCGGGGAGCTGTTTTTT
CDR3: CSFRQGIRDTGELFF